The T cell receptor (beta chain) under discussion was sequenced for a study of blood T cell repertoires in COVID-19. Study details: Acute-phase and convalescent COVID-19 samples originated in the United States, Italy and Spain. PBMCs, B-cell-depleted T cells, or T cells were the source of the cDNA or gDNA that made up the material.

Original data processing: Amplifying reference gene primers gave estimates of nucleated cell counts. The method was immunoSEQ multiplex PCR; TCRdb's version includes in-frame clones alone and lacks a portion of them. V and J calls and clone size are given by that table; D and trimming were obtained from the DNA. The sample yields about 380,000 clones, about 85% seen once. CDR3 length equals 14 residues. The germline gives CDR1 SGHRS, CDR2 YFSETQ. The J segment lost 4 bases and the V segment lost 1 base, leaving 2 bases of the junction unmatched. The chain carries TRBV5-1 and TRBJ2-5, with 9 positions matching TRBD2. Sequencing was performed on peripheral blood. This TCR was sampled from a woman under 30 with acute or convalescent COVID-19. The CDR3, as DNA: TGCGCCAGCAGCTTGCGCGGGAGGGGAGAGACCCAGTACTTC. It translates to CASSLRGRGETQYF.